These T cell receptor beta chains were read from a single sample in a study of blood T cell repertoires in COVID-19. The assay was immunoSEQ multiplex PCR, and TCRdb's table has in-frame clones only and misses some. The sample yields roughly 280,000 clones, about 85% seen once. Sequencing was done on a sample of peripheral blood. These receptors came from a man aged 55-75 years with acute or convalescent COVID-19. CDR3s include the opening cysteine and the closing phenylalanine or tryptophan. D genes are given only for firm matches. The size field is filled for only some rows; it gives once, few, many or a size class.

J gene: TRBJ2-1; CDR3 length: 16; D gene: NA; V gene: TRBV5-8; clone size: NA; CDR3 DNA: TGTGCCAGCAGCTTACTACAGGGAGGGCAAAAGAATGAGCAGTTCTTC; CDR3 protein: CASSLLQGGQKNEQFF
J gene: TRBJ2-7; CDR3 length: 17; D gene: TRBD2; V gene: TRBV5-1; clone size: NA; CDR3 DNA: TGCGCCAGCAGCCCCACGTCAATACTAGCGGGAGGCTACGAGCAGTACTTC; CDR3 protein: CASSPTSILAGGYEQYF
J gene: TRBJ2-2; CDR3 length: 14; D gene: TRBD1; V gene: TRBV2; clone size: once; CDR3 DNA: TGTGCCAGCAGTGGACAGGGTGGTACCGGGGAGCTGTTTTTT; CDR3 protein: CASSGQGGTGELFF
J gene: TRBJ1-2; CDR3 length: 12; D gene: NA; V gene: TRBV30; clone size: NA; CDR3 DNA: TGTGCCTGGAGTCCGGGACTGAGGGGCTACACCTTC; CDR3 protein: CAWSPGLRGYTF
J gene: TRBJ1-1; CDR3 length: 14; D gene: NA; V gene: TRBV6-1; clone size: NA; CDR3 DNA: TGTGCCAGCAGTGATGGGGCAGAGAACACTGAAGCTTTCTTT; CDR3 protein: CASSDGAENTEAFF
J gene: TRBJ2-1; CDR3 length: 16; D gene: TRBD1; V gene: TRBV3-1/TRBV3-2; clone size: NA; CDR3 DNA: TGTGCCAGCAGCCAAGATAGGGGACAGGGAACCAATGAGCAGTTCTTC; CDR3 protein: CASSQDRGQGTNEQFF
J gene: TRBJ1-2; CDR3 length: 18; D gene: TRBD1; V gene: TRBV7-9; clone size: NA; CDR3 DNA: TGTGCCAGCAGCACAAAAGGGGTACAGGGGGCAGTCAGCTATGGCTACACCTTC; CDR3 protein: CASSTKGVQGAVSYGYTF
J gene: TRBJ1-2; CDR3 length: 16; D gene: NA; V gene: TRBV5-1; clone size: few; CDR3 DNA: TGCGCCAGCAGCCCCACCGGAGCGGGCTTAAACTATGGCTACACCTTC; CDR3 protein: CASSPTGAGLNYGYTF
J gene: TRBJ2-7; CDR3 length: 17; D gene: TRBD2; V gene: TRBV7-9; clone size: once; CDR3 DNA: TGTGCCAGCAGCCAAAGGGGGAGCGGGAGTTACTCCTACGAGCAGTACTTC; CDR3 protein: CASSQRGSGSYSYEQYF
J gene: TRBJ2-7; CDR3 length: 13; D gene: TRBD2; V gene: TRBV28; clone size: once; CDR3 DNA: TGTGCCAGCAGTTTGGTAGCGGGAGACGAGCAGTACTTC; CDR3 protein: CASSLVAGDEQYF
J gene: TRBJ1-2; CDR3 length: 13; D gene: TRBD1; V gene: TRBV10-3; clone size: once; CDR3 DNA: TGTGCCATCAGTGAGCCAGGGGGTGTTGGCTACACCTTC; CDR3 protein: CAISEPGGVGYTF
J gene: TRBJ2-7; CDR3 length: 12; D gene: TRBD1; V gene: TRBV2; clone size: NA; CDR3 DNA: TGTGCCAGGGGACAGGGTCTGGGCGAGCAGTACTTC; CDR3 protein: CARGQGLGEQYF
J gene: TRBJ1-2; CDR3 length: 15; D gene: TRBD1; V gene: TRBV5-1; clone size: NA; CDR3 DNA: TGCGCCAGCAGCTTGGAAGGTAGGACAGGGGGACGCTACACCTTC; CDR3 protein: CASSLEGRTGGRYTF
J gene: TRBJ1-3; CDR3 length: 17; D gene: NA; V gene: TRBV7-8; clone size: NA; CDR3 DNA: TGTGCCAGCAGCTTTTTTCCGGTGTCAACTTGGGGAAACACCATATATTTT; CDR3 protein: CASSFFPVSTWGNTIYF
J gene: TRBJ1-2; CDR3 length: 14; D gene: TRBD1; V gene: TRBV5-1; clone size: NA; CDR3 DNA: TGCGCCAGCAGCTCCGGACAGGGGGCACATGGCTACACCTTC; CDR3 protein: CASSSGQGAHGYTF
J gene: TRBJ2-7; CDR3 length: 13; D gene: TRBD1; V gene: TRBV29-1; clone size: NA; CDR3 DNA: TGCAGCGGCCTGACAGGGAAGAACTACGAGCAGTACTTC; CDR3 protein: CSGLTGKNYEQYF
J gene: TRBJ1-5; CDR3 length: 11; D gene: NA; V gene: TRBV6-5; clone size: NA; CDR3 DNA: TGTGTTGGAGGGCTTCAGCAGCCCCAGCATTTT; CDR3 protein: CVGGLQQPQHF
J gene: TRBJ2-1; CDR3 length: 12; D gene: TRBD2; V gene: TRBV29-1; clone size: NA; CDR3 DNA: TGCAGCGGCCGGGAGGCCTACAATGAGCAGTTCTTC; CDR3 protein: CSGREAYNEQFF
J gene: TRBJ2-1; CDR3 length: 16; D gene: NA; V gene: TRBV5-4; clone size: NA; CDR3 DNA: TGTGCCAGCAGCTTGGAACGGGGGCTAGCGGACAATGAGCAGTTCTTC; CDR3 protein: CASSLERGLADNEQFF
J gene: TRBJ1-4; CDR3 length: 17; D gene: NA; V gene: TRBV11-2; clone size: NA; CDR3 DNA: TGTGCCAGCAGCTTAGATTTTCGCAGGACAGTGGATGAAAAACTGTTTTTT; CDR3 protein: CASSLDFRRTVDEKLFF
J gene: TRBJ1-6; CDR3 length: 14; D gene: TRBD1; V gene: TRBV28; clone size: NA; CDR3 DNA: TGTGCCTCCCAAGCCCCTGGGACAGATTCACCCCTCCACTTT; CDR3 protein: CASQAPGTDSPLHF
J gene: TRBJ2-1; CDR3 length: 15; D gene: TRBD2; V gene: TRBV19; clone size: NA; CDR3 DNA: TGTGCCAGTAGTACTGGGACTAGCGGGGGTAATGAGCAGTTCTTC; CDR3 protein: CASSTGTSGGNEQFF
J gene: TRBJ1-1; CDR3 length: 13; D gene: TRBD1; V gene: TRBV25-1; clone size: NA; CDR3 DNA: TGTGCCAGCAGTAGACAGGGGGATACTGAAGCTTTCTTT; CDR3 protein: CASSRQGDTEAFF
J gene: TRBJ1-1; CDR3 length: 14; D gene: TRBD1; V gene: TRBV6-5; clone size: NA; CDR3 DNA: TGTGCCAGCAGTTACTCCAGGGGGCGTACTGAAGCTTTCTTT; CDR3 protein: CASSYSRGRTEAFF
J gene: TRBJ1-1; CDR3 length: 16; D gene: TRBD1; V gene: TRBV6-6; clone size: few; CDR3 DNA: TGTGCCAGCGGCAGACCTGGACAGGCCGCCCTCACTGAAGCTTTCTTT; CDR3 protein: CASGRPGQAALTEAFF
J gene: TRBJ1-2; CDR3 length: 15; D gene: TRBD1; V gene: TRBV5-4; clone size: NA; CDR3 DNA: TGTGCCAGCAGCATTCTCAGGGGGACTGTACATGGCTACACCTTC; CDR3 protein: CASSILRGTVHGYTF
J gene: TRBJ2-3; CDR3 length: 14; D gene: TRBD1; V gene: TRBV3-1/TRBV3-2; clone size: NA; CDR3 DNA: TGTGCCAGCAGCCAAATGCAGGGGGCAGATACGCAGTATTTT; CDR3 protein: CASSQMQGADTQYF
J gene: TRBJ2-4; CDR3 length: 13; D gene: TRBD2; V gene: TRBV6-5; clone size: NA; CDR3 DNA: TGTGCCAGCGGGGGGGTAAGTAGGAACATTCAGTACTTC; CDR3 protein: CASGGVSRNIQYF
J gene: TRBJ1-1; CDR3 length: 17; D gene: NA; V gene: TRBV3-1/TRBV3-2; clone size: NA; CDR3 DNA: TGTGCCAGCAGCCAAAAGGGCGCCGCCCCGGGGGACACTGAAGCTTTCTTT; CDR3 protein: CASSQKGAAPGDTEAFF
J gene: TRBJ2-1; CDR3 length: 15; D gene: TRBD2; V gene: TRBV5-4; clone size: NA; CDR3 DNA: TGTGCCAGCATTATGAAGACGGGAGGGAAGAATGAGCAGTTCTTC; CDR3 protein: CASIMKTGGKNEQFF
J gene: TRBJ2-5; CDR3 length: 15; D gene: TRBD2; V gene: TRBV3-1/TRBV3-2; clone size: NA; CDR3 DNA: TGTGCCAGCAGCCTTAGCGGGAGGGCCCGAGAGACCCAGTACTTC; CDR3 protein: CASSLSGRARETQYF
J gene: TRBJ2-7; CDR3 length: 15; D gene: NA; V gene: TRBV19; clone size: NA; CDR3 DNA: TGTGCCCGTGACCCGGGACATCTTTATACCCACGAGCAGTACTTC; CDR3 protein: CARDPGHLYTHEQYF
J gene: TRBJ2-3; CDR3 length: 15; D gene: NA; V gene: TRBV6-5; clone size: once; CDR3 DNA: TGTGCCAGCAGCCTTGGCCTTATGCCCGCAGATACGCAGTATTTT; CDR3 protein: CASSLGLMPADTQYF
J gene: TRBJ2-7; CDR3 length: 14; D gene: TRBD2; V gene: TRBV18; clone size: NA; CDR3 DNA: TGTGCCAGCTCACCCGGGACTAGGTTCTACGAGCAGTACTTC; CDR3 protein: CASSPGTRFYEQYF
J gene: TRBJ2-2; CDR3 length: 16; D gene: NA; V gene: TRBV24-1; clone size: NA; CDR3 DNA: TGTGCCACCAGTGATCAGACTGTAGCGAACACCGGGGAGCTGTTTTTT; CDR3 protein: CATSDQTVANTGELFF
J gene: TRBJ1-1; CDR3 length: 16; D gene: TRBD1; V gene: TRBV5-1; clone size: once; CDR3 DNA: TGCGCCAGCAGCCGGACAGGGGGGAACATGAACACTGAAGCTTTCTTT; CDR3 protein: CASSRTGGNMNTEAFF
J gene: TRBJ2-5; CDR3 length: 13; D gene: NA; V gene: TRBV5-8; clone size: few; CDR3 DNA: TGTGCCAGCAGCCGATCCCGGACTGAGACCCAGTACTTC; CDR3 protein: CASSRSRTETQYF
J gene: TRBJ2-1; CDR3 length: 18; D gene: TRBD2; V gene: TRBV3-1/TRBV3-2; clone size: NA; CDR3 DNA: TGTGCCAGCAGCCAAGAAGTAGCCCAAGCGGGAGCCCCCCGCGTGCAGTTCTTC; CDR3 protein: CASSQEVAQAGAPRVQFF
J gene: TRBJ1-2; CDR3 length: 16; D gene: TRBD1; V gene: TRBV15; clone size: NA; CDR3 DNA: TGTGCCACCAGCAGAGGAAGGGACAGGGGAGACTATGGCTACACCTTC; CDR3 protein: CATSRGRDRGDYGYTF
J gene: TRBJ1-2; CDR3 length: 17; D gene: NA; V gene: TRBV7-2; clone size: NA; CDR3 DNA: TGTGCCAGCAGCCCCCGGCAGAGCGCAACGACTAACTATGGCTACACCTTC; CDR3 protein: CASSPRQSATTNYGYTF
J gene: TRBJ2-1; CDR3 length: 14; D gene: TRBD1; V gene: TRBV5-4; clone size: NA; CDR3 DNA: TGTGCCAGCAGGGAAGGGGGCGGGTACAATGAGCAGTTCTTC; CDR3 protein: CASREGGGYNEQFF
J gene: TRBJ2-7; CDR3 length: 15; D gene: TRBD1; V gene: TRBV6-5; clone size: NA; CDR3 DNA: TGTGCCAGCAATACTAGGACAGGAACTGCCTACGAGCAGTACTTC; CDR3 protein: CASNTRTGTAYEQYF
J gene: TRBJ2-7; CDR3 length: 14; D gene: TRBD1; V gene: TRBV27; clone size: NA; CDR3 DNA: TGTGCCAGCAACAGACAGGGAGACTCCTACGAGCAGTACTTC; CDR3 protein: CASNRQGDSYEQYF
J gene: TRBJ2-5; CDR3 length: 13; D gene: NA; V gene: TRBV2; clone size: NA; CDR3 DNA: TGTGCCAGCAGTGGCCTGGGGGCAGAGACCCAGTACTTC; CDR3 protein: CASSGLGAETQYF
J gene: TRBJ2-5; CDR3 length: 15; D gene: NA; V gene: TRBV5-1; clone size: NA; CDR3 DNA: TGCGCCAGCAGCTTGGAGGAGGGGGCGGCGGAGACCCAGTACTTC; CDR3 protein: CASSLEEGAAETQYF
J gene: TRBJ2-5; CDR3 length: 13; D gene: NA; V gene: TRBV19; clone size: once; CDR3 DNA: TGTGCCAGTAGGTATGGAGGGGCGGAGACCCAGTACTTC; CDR3 protein: CASRYGGAETQYF
J gene: TRBJ1-5; CDR3 length: 16; D gene: TRBD1; V gene: TRBV5-4; clone size: NA; CDR3 DNA: TGTGCCAGCAGCTACTCGGGCAGGGGGCTCAATCAGCCCCAGCATTTT; CDR3 protein: CASSYSGRGLNQPQHF
J gene: TRBJ1-1; CDR3 length: 13; D gene: NA; V gene: TRBV7-3; clone size: NA; CDR3 DNA: TGTGCCAGCACCTCGGGGGGGAACACTGAAGCTTTCTTT; CDR3 protein: CASTSGGNTEAFF
J gene: TRBJ2-5; CDR3 length: 14; D gene: TRBD2; V gene: TRBV19; clone size: few; CDR3 DNA: TGTGCCAGTAGTGGACTAGCGGGGAGGGAGACCCAGTACTTC; CDR3 protein: CASSGLAGRETQYF
J gene: TRBJ2-7; CDR3 length: 14; D gene: TRBD1; V gene: TRBV7-9; clone size: NA; CDR3 DNA: TGTGCCAGCAGCTTAGGGGGACAGTTAAGCGAGCAGTACTTC; CDR3 protein: CASSLGGQLSEQYF
J gene: TRBJ1-2; CDR3 length: 14; D gene: NA; V gene: TRBV6-5; clone size: few; CDR3 DNA: TGTGCCAGCATCGCACAGGGAGGGGACTATGGCTACACCTTC; CDR3 protein: CASIAQGGDYGYTF
J gene: TRBJ2-1; CDR3 length: 13; D gene: TRBD1; V gene: TRBV10-1; clone size: NA; CDR3 DNA: TGCGCCAGCAGAAGGGGGCCGGACAATGAGCAGTTCTTC; CDR3 protein: CASRRGPDNEQFF
J gene: TRBJ1-3; CDR3 length: 12; D gene: NA; V gene: TRBV7-8; clone size: NA; CDR3 DNA: TGTGCCAGCAGCTTTCCTCGAAACACCATATATTTT; CDR3 protein: CASSFPRNTIYF
J gene: TRBJ1-3; CDR3 length: 17; D gene: NA; V gene: TRBV5-1; clone size: NA; CDR3 DNA: TGCGCCAGCAGTCCGATCCCGGTTTCTGACAATACTAACACCATATATTTT; CDR3 protein: CASSPIPVSDNTNTIYF
J gene: TRBJ1-1; CDR3 length: 15; D gene: NA; V gene: TRBV28; clone size: NA; CDR3 DNA: TGTGCCAGCAGTGCAAGACAGGCGCGGGAGACTGAAGCTTTCTTT; CDR3 protein: CASSARQARETEAFF
J gene: TRBJ2-1; CDR3 length: 16; D gene: TRBD2; V gene: TRBV19; clone size: NA; CDR3 DNA: TGTGCCAGTAGTATAGCCCCGACTAGCGGGCGCAATGAGCAGTTCTTC; CDR3 protein: CASSIAPTSGRNEQFF
J gene: TRBJ2-1; CDR3 length: 17; D gene: TRBD2; V gene: TRBV28; clone size: NA; CDR3 DNA: TGTGCCAGCAGTTTAAGTGGGGGACTAGCGGGAGTGAATGAGCAGTTCTTC; CDR3 protein: CASSLSGGLAGVNEQFF
J gene: TRBJ1-2; CDR3 length: 14; D gene: TRBD1; V gene: TRBV5-6; clone size: NA; CDR3 DNA: TGTGCCAGCAGCGGGACAGCACTCAACTATGGCTACACCTTC; CDR3 protein: CASSGTALNYGYTF
J gene: TRBJ2-3; CDR3 length: 18; D gene: TRBD1; V gene: TRBV3-1/TRBV3-2; clone size: NA; CDR3 DNA: TGTGCCAGCGCGACTACCCAGGGGGCGCCTTTTTTTTCAGATACGCAGTATTTT; CDR3 protein: CASATTQGAPFFSDTQYF
J gene: TRBJ2-7; CDR3 length: 16; D gene: TRBD1; V gene: TRBV24-1; clone size: once; CDR3 DNA: TGTGCCACCAGTGATTTGGGGACAGAAGTTTCCTACGAGCAGTACTTC; CDR3 protein: CATSDLGTEVSYEQYF